The 3 T cell receptor beta chains given below trace back to one sample, sequenced in a study of cytomegalovirus exposure and HLA in healthy donors. Researchers ran the PCR with 60 Vbeta and 13 Jbeta primers. Profiled with immunoSEQ multiplex PCR; TCRdb holds only in-frame clones, not every one. In all, the sample yields 100,000 to 150,000 clones. The sequenced sample was PBMCs. Receptor source: a man between 18 and 35 years old in good health and CMV-seronegative.

V is TRBV5-1 and J is TRBJ2-5; D is undetermined. There are 13 residues in the CDR3. Germline values: CDR1 SGHRS, CDR2 YFSETQ. V lost 2 bases, J lost 3 bases, and 8 bases lay in between. Written as DNA, the CDR3 is TGCGCCAGCAGCTTCGCGGAAGAAGAGACCCAGTACTTC. Protein sequence: CASSFAEEETQYF.

V usage is TRBV10-3 and J usage is TRBJ1-2, with 9 positions matching TRBD1. V trimming: 2 bases; J trimming: 4 bases; junction bases outside the gene matches: 11. The germline gives CDR1 ENHRY, CDR2 SYGVKD. The CDR3 covers 17 residues. CDR3 nucleotide sequence: TGTGCCATCAGTGAGACGACAGGGGGTGCTTGGGTCTATGGCTACACCTTC. This codes for CAISETTGGAWVYGYTF.

The J gene is TRBJ1-4, the V gene TRBV9; D is unresolved. Germline CDR1 is SGDLS and CDR2 is YYNGEE. This CDR3 spans 15 amino acids. Trimming cost V 0 bases and J 4 bases, with 10 bases left between them. In DNA form, the CDR3 reads TGTGCCAGCAGCGTAGCTACGTCGGTTAATGAAAAACTGTTTTTT. Protein sequence: CASSVATSVNEKLFF.